These 20 T cell receptor beta chains share one sample of origin, sequenced in a study. TCRdb reanalysed the RT-PCR reads using MiXCR and keeps one entry per CDR3 protein. The table records about 680,000 distinct CDR3 sequences, about 14% of them present only once. Sequencing was done on a sample of memory CD4+ T cells from blood. All receptors come from a female donor in good health, serving as a healthy control.

This clonotype was seen a few times. V gene TRBV28 combines with J gene TRBJ1-3; 7 nucleotides line up with TRBD1. Trimming cost V 6 bases and J 0 bases; bases outside gene matches: 8. The CDR3 is made up of 16 amino acids. The germline gives CDR1 MDHEN, CDR2 SYDVKM. Here the CDR3 DNA reads TGTGCCAGCAGCCAGGGGGGGCCCCTCTCTGGAAACACCATATATTTT. Translating it yields CASSQGGPLSGNTIYF.

This clonotype showed up just a few times. V gene TRBV5-1 combines with J gene TRBJ2-3, with 8 bases matching TRBD2. The CDR3 has 16 amino acids. With 3 bases clipped from V and 0 bases from J, the junction kept 6 bases outside the gene matches. The V gene's germline CDR1 is SGHRS and CDR2 YFSETQ. The CDR3 loop is CASSYGGATSTDTQYF. The DNA for the CDR3 is TGCGCCAGCAGCTACGGGGGGGCTACTAGCACAGATACGCAGTATTTT.

This clonotype has just a few counts. The chain couples TRBV27 to TRBJ1-1; D is ambiguous. Trimming cost V 7 bases and J 9 bases, with 21 bases left between them. The CDR3 runs to 14 residues. In germline, CDR1 is MNHEY, CDR2 SMNVEV (reference sequence). The CDR3 nucleotides read TGTGCCAGCATAAGTGACCGGGCCCCCGGAAAAGCTTTCTTT. Encoded protein: CASISDRAPGKAFF.

This clonotype came up many times. The chain has TRBV7-7 and TRBJ1-1, with a weak D call TRBD1 (6 bases). V was shortened by 4 bases and J by 6 bases, with 12 bases between the two germline ends. The V gene's germline CDR1 is SSHAT and CDR2 FNYEAQ (reference sequence). The CDR3 contains 13 residues. CDR3 sequence (DNA): TGTGCCAGCAGCTCGCAACAGGGCTCTGAAGCTTTCTTT. It codes for CASSSQQGSEAFF.

This chain links TRBV5-5 with TRBJ2-1; D gene uncertain. Trimming removed 0 bases from V and 0 bases from J, with 10 bases in between. Germline-derived CDR1 and CDR2 are SGHKS and YYEKEE (reference sequence). The CDR3 contains 16 residues. CDR3 DNA: TGTGCCAGCAGCTTGGCCCCAGAGCTCTCCTACAATGAGCAGTTCTTC. This gives the protein CASSLAPELSYNEQFF.

This clonotype was seen repeatedly, ten times or more. The chain uses TRBV27 and TRBJ1-3, with D hard to call. V lost 9 bases, J lost 1 base, and 13 bases lay in between. CDR3 length equals 14 residues. Germline V gene lookup returns CDR1 MNHEY and CDR2 SMNVEV (reference sequence). Here the CDR3 reads CASMSPRSGNTIYF. The CDR3 DNA reads TGTGCCAGTATGTCCCCTCGGTCTGGAAACACCATATATTTT.

The chain couples TRBV5-1 to TRBJ2-5, with 8 bases aligning to TRBD1. Germline assignment: CDR1 SGHRS and CDR2 YFSETQ. V was pared by 0 bases and J by 7 bases, with 5 bases of the junction left unmatched. The CDR3 length is 14 residues. The CDR3 DNA reads TGCGCCAGCAGCTTGGTGCCAGGGGGCGCGACCCAGTACTTC. Its protein is CASSLVPGGATQYF.

This clonotype was observed a few times. This rearrangement joins TRBV5-1 to TRBJ2-1, with 8 bases that match TRBD2. V was pared by 2 bases and J by 2 bases, with 3 bases of the junction left unmatched. Germline lookup yields CDR1 SGHRS and CDR2 YFSETQ. The CDR3 extends over 15 amino acids. The CDR3 DNA follows: TGCGCCAGCAGCTTAATTAGCGGGACCTACAATGAGCAGTTCTTC. Its protein product is CASSLISGTYNEQFF.

In this sample, this clonotype turned up a few times. CDR3 nucleotides: TGCAGCGTTGTGGGACGGGACAGGGGGGGAAAGAACACTGAAGCTTTCTTT. Translation: CSVVGRDRGGKNTEAFF. The V call is TRBV29-1, the J call TRBJ1-1, with 11 bases aligning to TRBD1. The CDR3 has 17 amino acids. The V segment lost 4 bases and the J segment 1 base; nucleotides outside the gene matches: 11. Germline CDR1 and CDR2: SQVTM and ANQGSEA. Full variable domain (rest looked up from reference TRBV29-1 and TRBJ1-1): SAVISQKPSRDICQRGTSLTIQCQVDSQVTMMFWYRQQPGQSLTLIATANQGSEATYESGFVIDKFPISRPNLTFSTLTVSNMSPEDSSIYLCSVVGRDRGGKNTEAFFGQGTRLTVV.

The J gene is TRBJ1-1, the V gene TRBV18; no definite D call. V was cut by 0 bases and J by 1 base, with 9 bases left in between. Germline V gives CDR1 KGHSH, CDR2 LQKENI. This CDR3 comprises 15 residues. CDR3 loop: CASSPPWQPNTEAFF. The DNA for the CDR3 is TGTGCCAGCTCACCACCGTGGCAGCCGAACACTGAAGCTTTCTTT.

The V gene is TRBV5-6, the J gene TRBJ1-4; 9 positions agree with TRBD1. This CDR3 has 17 amino acids. The ends lost 3 bases at V and 0 bases at J; junction bases unmatched: 6. CDR1 and CDR2 from the germline V gene are SGHDT and YYEEEE. Here the CDR3 reads CASSSMRQGATNEKLFF. CDR3 nucleotide sequence: TGTGCCAGCAGCTCGATGAGACAGGGGGCAACTAATGAAAAACTGTTTTTT.

Notes on this clonotype: One base away lies a much larger clone, so this may be a sequencing read error. This chain uses TRBV6-2 or TRBV6-3 with TRBJ2-7, with D unclear. Germline CDR1 and CDR2: MNHEY and SVGEGT. Trimming took off 0 bases at V and 6 bases at J, with 3 bases between the two ends. This CDR3 region has 11 residues. The DNA for the CDR3 is TGTGCCAGCAGTTACTCGACCGAGCAGTACTTC. This codes for CASSYSTEQYF.

This clonotype came up many times. The chain recombines TRBV10-3 with TRBJ1-1; no clear D gene. Germline-derived CDR1 and CDR2 are ENHRY and SYGVKD. This CDR3 spans 13 amino acids. Deletions cut 6 bases from V and 1 base from J, with 9 bases between. CDR3 nucleotides: TGTGCCATCAGATTGGCCGAGAACACTGAAGCTTTCTTT. Encoded protein: CAIRLAENTEAFF.

The chain combines TRBV5-1 with TRBJ1-1; D is ambiguous. The germline V gene encodes CDR1 SGHRS and CDR2 YFSETQ. With 4 bases removed from V and 3 bases from J, the gap between germline ends came to 19 bases. The CDR3 totals 16 residues. CDR3 in amino acids: CASSLHGGLRDTEAFF. In DNA, the CDR3 is TGCGCCAGCAGCCTTCATGGCGGTTTAAGGGACACTGAAGCTTTCTTT.

This clonotype was recorded at least ten times. The chain uses TRBV29-1 and TRBJ2-3; 9 bases are a match to TRBD1. Per the germline V gene, CDR1 is SQVTM and CDR2 is ANQGSEA. Trimming removed 6 bases from V and 2 bases from J; junction bases left unmatched: 9. The CDR3 contains 15 residues. The CDR3 sequence is CSVPAGTGNTDTQYF. Written as DNA, the CDR3 is TGCAGCGTCCCCGCCGGGACAGGGAACACAGATACGCAGTATTTT.

The chain combines TRBV5-1 with TRBJ1-1, with 9 bases aligning to TRBD1. This CDR3 comprises 15 residues. The trim removed 2 bases at V and 10 bases at J, leaving 12 bases unmatched. Germline V gene sequence: CDR1 SGHRS, CDR2 YFSETQ. CDR3 bases: TGCGCCAGCAGCTTAGGACAGGGGACCCCCTCGGGAGCTTTCTTT. Amino acid sequence: CASSLGQGTPSGAFF. The variable domain in full, completed from reference TRBV5-1 and TRBJ1-1, reads KAGVTQTPRYLIKTRGQQVTLSCSPISGHRSVSWYQQTPGQGLQFLFEYFSETQRNKGNFPGRFSGRQFSNSRSEMNVSTLELGDSALYLCASSLGQGTPSGAFFGQGTRLTVV.

There are many counts of this clonotype. The J gene is TRBJ2-5, the V gene TRBV29-1, with 16 bases fitting TRBD2. V gave up 5 bases and J gave up 2 bases; unmatched junction bases: 8. Germline loops: CDR1 SQVTM, CDR2 ANQGSEA. The CDR3 loop spans 17 amino acids. The CDR3 nucleotides are TGCAGCGTTTCCGGGACTAGCGGGAGGGCCGGGCAAGAGACCCAGTACTTC. It translates to CSVSGTSGRAGQETQYF.

This chain uses TRBV4-2 with TRBJ2-3, with a tentative D call TRBD2 (5 bases). Germline-derived CDR1 and CDR2 are LGHNA and YNFKEQ. The V end was cut by 4 bases, the J end by 0 bases, with 17 bases between. The CDR3 extends over 17 amino acids. The CDR3 sequence: CASSPERTSGSTDTQYF. DNA for the CDR3: TGTGCCAGCAGCCCCGAGAGGACGAGCGGTAGCACAGATACGCAGTATTTT.

This clonotype was seen a few times. The rearrangement uses TRBV20-1 and TRBJ1-1, with 8 nucleotides matching TRBD1. V was pared by 2 bases and J by 4 bases, with 6 bases of the junction left unmatched. Germline-derived CDR1 and CDR2 are DFQATT and SNEGSKA (reference sequence). The CDR3 loop spans 14 amino acids. Here the CDR3 DNA reads TGCAGTGCTAGAAACCAGGGGGCAGGCACTGAAGCTTTCTTT. The encoded protein is CSARNQGAGTEAFF.

Only a few counts were recorded for this clonotype. The chain recombines TRBV6-1 with TRBJ1-2; TRBD1 aligns across 8 bases. Per germline, CDR1 MNHNS and CDR2 SASEGT. J lost 3 bases, V lost 5 bases, and 11 bases had no gene match. This CDR3 has 16 amino acids. CDR3: CASSPRDRRWDYGYTF. CDR3 nucleotide sequence: TGTGCCAGCAGTCCTCGGGACAGGCGATGGGACTATGGCTACACCTTC.